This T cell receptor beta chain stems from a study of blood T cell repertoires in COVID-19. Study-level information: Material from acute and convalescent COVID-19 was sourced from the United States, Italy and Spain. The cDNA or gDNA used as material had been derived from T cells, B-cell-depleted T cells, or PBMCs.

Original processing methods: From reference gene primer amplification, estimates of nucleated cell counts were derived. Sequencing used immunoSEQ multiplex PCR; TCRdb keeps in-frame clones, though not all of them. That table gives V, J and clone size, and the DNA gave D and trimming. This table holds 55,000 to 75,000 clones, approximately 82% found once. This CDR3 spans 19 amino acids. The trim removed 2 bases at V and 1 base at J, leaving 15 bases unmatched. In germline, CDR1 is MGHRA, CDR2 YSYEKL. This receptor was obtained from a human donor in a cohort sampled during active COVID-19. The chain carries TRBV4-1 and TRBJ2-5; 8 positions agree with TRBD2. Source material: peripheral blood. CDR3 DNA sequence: TGCGCCAGCAGCCAAACACTGGGTGGCGGGGGGACCTCCCAAGAGACCCAGTACTTC. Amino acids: CASSQTLGGGGTSQETQYF.